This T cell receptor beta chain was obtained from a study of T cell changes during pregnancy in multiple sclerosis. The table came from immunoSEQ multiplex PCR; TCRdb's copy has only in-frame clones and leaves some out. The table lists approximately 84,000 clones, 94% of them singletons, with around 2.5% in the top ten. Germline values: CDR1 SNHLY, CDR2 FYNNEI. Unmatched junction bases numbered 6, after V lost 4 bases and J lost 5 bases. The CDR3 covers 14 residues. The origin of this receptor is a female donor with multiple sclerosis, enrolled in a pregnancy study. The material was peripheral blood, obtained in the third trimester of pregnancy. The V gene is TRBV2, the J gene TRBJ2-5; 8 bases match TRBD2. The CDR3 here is CASSAGGAWETQYF. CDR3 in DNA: TGTGCCAGCAGTGCCGGGGGGGCTTGGGAGACCCAGTACTTC.